This TCR beta chain was profiled in a study of control samples from healthy donors and cancer patients. Only one count was recorded for this clone. Germline V CDR1 and CDR2: SGHDT, YYEEEE. There are 13 residues in the CDR3. Germline trimming cut 7 bases from V and 8 bases from J; bases unmatched to any gene: 9. Profiled with immunoSEQ multiplex PCR; TCRdb holds only in-frame clones, not every one. This sample has 69,000 or so clones, with about 94% found just once. This clonotype was obtained from a woman aged 25 to 39 in good health. Sequenced sample: blood. The chain combines TRBV5-6 with TRBJ1-2; 9 bases agree with TRBD1. CDR3 region: CASDQTGGAGYTF. The CDR3 nucleotides are TGTGCCAGCGACCAAACAGGGGGCGCAGGCTACACCTTC.